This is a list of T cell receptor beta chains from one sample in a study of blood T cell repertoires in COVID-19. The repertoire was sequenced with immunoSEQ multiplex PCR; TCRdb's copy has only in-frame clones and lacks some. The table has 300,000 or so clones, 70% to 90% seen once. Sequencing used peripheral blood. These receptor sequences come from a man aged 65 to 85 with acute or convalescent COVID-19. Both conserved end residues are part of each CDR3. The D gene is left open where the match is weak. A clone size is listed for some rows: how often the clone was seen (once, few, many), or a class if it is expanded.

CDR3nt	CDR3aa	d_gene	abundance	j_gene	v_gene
TGTGCCAGCAGCAAAGGGGACAGGACCTACGAGCAGTACTTC	CASSKGDRTYEQYF	.	.	TRBJ2-7	TRBV21-1
TGTGCCAGCAGTCCTTCGGGAGGGCCGGCCTACAATGAGCAGTTCTTC	CASSPSGGPAYNEQFF	TRBD2	.	TRBJ2-1	TRBV28
TGCAGTGCTAGACAGGGAGAGCAGTACTTC	CSARQGEQYF	.	.	TRBJ2-7	TRBV20-1
TGTGCCAGCAGCTTAAGTGCTGGGACAGGGTTTGGCTACACCTTC	CASSLSAGTGFGYTF	TRBD1	.	TRBJ1-2	TRBV7-6
TGTGCCAGCAGCCAACACGGAGTCGACTATGGCTACACCTTC	CASSQHGVDYGYTF	.	once	TRBJ1-2	TRBV4-2
TGTGCCAGCAGCTTCTTGGCACAGATGAACACTGAAGCTTTCTTT	CASSFLAQMNTEAFF	.	few	TRBJ1-1	TRBV11-1
TGTGCCAGCAGCCCCGGGGGGGGGCTCGCAGATACGCAGTATTTT	CASSPGGGLADTQYF	TRBD2	.	TRBJ2-3	TRBV28
TGTGCCAGCAGTTTCACAGGCCAAGAGACCCAGTACTTC	CASSFTGQETQYF	.	.	TRBJ2-5	TRBV12-3/TRBV12-4
TGCAGCGGAGGACAGGCTTCGAACACTGAAGCTTTCTTT	CSGGQASNTEAFF	TRBD1	.	TRBJ1-1	TRBV29-1
TGTGCCAGCAGCTTAGCGAAAGGGGAGGGGGACATTCAGTACTTC	CASSLAKGEGDIQYF	.	.	TRBJ2-4	TRBV7-6
TGTGCCAGTAGTAACACAGGGGGCACTGAAGCTTTCTTT	CASSNTGGTEAFF	TRBD1	.	TRBJ1-1	TRBV19
TGTGCCAGCAGCCCGGGGACTAGCGGGGCTAGCACAGATACGCAGTATTTT	CASSPGTSGASTDTQYF	TRBD2	.	TRBJ2-3	TRBV5-4
TGTGCCAGCAGCCTTGGGACAGGGGGAGTAGGTACGCAGTATTTT	CASSLGTGGVGTQYF	TRBD1	.	TRBJ2-3	TRBV7-9
TGTGCCAGCAGCTCAGACAGGGGCGGAGAAGAGACCCAGTACTTC	CASSSDRGGEETQYF	TRBD1	.	TRBJ2-5	TRBV7-2
TGTGCCAGCAGCAAAGCGCTTTCGGGGGACAGGGGGGATCGGAACACCTTC	CASSKALSGDRGDRNTF	.	few	TRBJ1-2	TRBV21-1
TGCAGCTTTCTGACTAGCGGGAGTGAGACCCAGTACTTC	CSFLTSGSETQYF	TRBD2	.	TRBJ2-5	TRBV29-1
TGCGCCAGCGCCAGGGATCCCAACACCGGGGAGCTGTTTTTT	CASARDPNTGELFF	.	.	TRBJ2-2	TRBV5-1
TGTGCCAGCAGCGCGCCGGGAAATCTTTTCGGCTACACCTTC	CASSAPGNLFGYTF	.	.	TRBJ1-2	TRBV11-1
TGTGCCAGCGGCCGGGGCTATGGCTACACCTTC	CASGRGYGYTF	.	.	TRBJ1-2	TRBV25-1
TGTGCCACCAGTCCTAGCGGATACGAGCAGTACTTC	CATSPSGYEQYF	TRBD2	.	TRBJ2-7	TRBV24-1
TGTGCTAGCAGTTACTCGGAAGGGGGAGCTTTCTTT	CASSYSEGGAFF	.	once	TRBJ1-1	TRBV6-6